This T cell receptor beta chain derives from a study of long-term antiretroviral therapy in people with HIV. Germline CDR1 reads SEHNR; CDR2 reads FQNEAQ (reference sequence). The V end lost 1 base, the J end lost 8 bases, and 12 bases lay between the germline ends. There are 15 residues in the CDR3. Points on this clone: The antigen remains unidentified.

With survey level as its setting, the immunoSEQ assay was v3.0. TCRdb's table, derived via immunoSEQ multiplex PCR, lists solely in-frame clones and lacks some. The sample lists about 21,000 clones, 82% occurring once. Whole-study findings and limits: The range of CDR3 lengths in HIV repertoires proved narrower than that found in controls.

The chain recombines TRBV7-9 with TRBJ1-6; a weak D match, TRBD1 (5 bases). Here the sequenced sample was unsorted PBMCs, taken at the start of antiretroviral therapy. This receptor was obtained from a man in his forties or fifties with HIV. CDR3 nucleotide sequence: TGTGCCAGCAGCTTAGTGGGGGGGTTGGATTCACCCCTCCACTTT. It translates to CASSLVGGLDSPLHF.